The sequence of this TCR beta chain was determined in a study of cytomegalovirus exposure and HLA in healthy donors. The repertoire was sequenced with immunoSEQ multiplex PCR; TCRdb's copy has only in-frame clones and lacks some. Among 82,000 or so clones, 90% to 95% were seen once, and the ten largest hold 0.65% to 0.8%. Trimming left V 4 bases short and J 2 bases short, with 6 bases between. Germline values: CDR1 LNHDA, CDR2 SQIVND (reference sequence). CDR3 length: 13 amino acids. The sequenced material came from PBMCs. V usage is TRBV19 and J usage is TRBJ1-5, with D unclear. The TCR sequence derives from a man aged 18 to 30 in good health and CMV-seronegative. The CDR3 here is CASSSHGNQPQHF. In nucleotides, the CDR3 is TGTGCCAGTAGTAGTCATGGCAATCAGCCCCAGCATTTT.